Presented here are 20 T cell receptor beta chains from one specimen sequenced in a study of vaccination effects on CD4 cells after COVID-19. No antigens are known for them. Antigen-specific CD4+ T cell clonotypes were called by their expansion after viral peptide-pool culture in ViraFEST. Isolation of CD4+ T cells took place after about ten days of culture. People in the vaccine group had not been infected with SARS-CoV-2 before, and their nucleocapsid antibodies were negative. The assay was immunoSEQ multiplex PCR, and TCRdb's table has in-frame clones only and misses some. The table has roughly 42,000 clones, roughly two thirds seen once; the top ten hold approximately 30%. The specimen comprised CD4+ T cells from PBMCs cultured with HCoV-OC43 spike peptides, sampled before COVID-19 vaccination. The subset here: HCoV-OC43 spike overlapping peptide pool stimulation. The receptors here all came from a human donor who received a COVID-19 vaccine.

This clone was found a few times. CDR3 nucleotide sequence: TGTGCCAGCAGACGAGCGGGAGTGTCCAATGAGCAGTTCTTC. Translating it yields CASRRAGVSNEQFF. The V and J genes are TRBV11-2 and TRBJ2-1; TRBD2 matches at 8 bases. With V trimmed by 6 bases and J by 6 bases, 7 bases remained unmatched. Germline V gene data show CDR1 as SGHAT and CDR2 as FQNNGV. The CDR3 contains 14 residues.

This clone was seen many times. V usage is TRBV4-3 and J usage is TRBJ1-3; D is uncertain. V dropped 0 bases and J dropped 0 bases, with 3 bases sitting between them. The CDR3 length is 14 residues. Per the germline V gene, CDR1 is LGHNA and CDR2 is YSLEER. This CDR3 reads CASSQESSGNTIYF. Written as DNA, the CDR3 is TGCGCCAGCAGCCAAGAAAGCTCTGGAAACACCATATATTTT.

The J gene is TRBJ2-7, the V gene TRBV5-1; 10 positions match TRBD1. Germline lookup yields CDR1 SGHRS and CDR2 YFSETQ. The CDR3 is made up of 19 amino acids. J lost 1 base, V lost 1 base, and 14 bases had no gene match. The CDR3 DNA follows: TGCGCCAGCAGCTTGTCCCCCCGCGGGACAGGGGACCTATCCTACGAGCAGTACTTC. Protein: CASSLSPRGTGDLSYEQYF.

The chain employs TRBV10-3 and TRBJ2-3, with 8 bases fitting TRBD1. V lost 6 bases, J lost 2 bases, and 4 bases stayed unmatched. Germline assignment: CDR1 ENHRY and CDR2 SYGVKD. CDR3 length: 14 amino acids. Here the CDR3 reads CAIRRQGPTDTQYF. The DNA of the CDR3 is TGTGCCATCAGGCGACAGGGGCCCACAGATACGCAGTATTTT.

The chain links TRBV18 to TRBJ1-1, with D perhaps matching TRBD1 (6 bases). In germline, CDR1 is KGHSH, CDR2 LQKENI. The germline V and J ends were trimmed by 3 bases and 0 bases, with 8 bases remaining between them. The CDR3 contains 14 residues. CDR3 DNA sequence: TGTGCCAGCTCACCGTACAGGGTGAACACTGAAGCTTTCTTT. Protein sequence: CASSPYRVNTEAFF.

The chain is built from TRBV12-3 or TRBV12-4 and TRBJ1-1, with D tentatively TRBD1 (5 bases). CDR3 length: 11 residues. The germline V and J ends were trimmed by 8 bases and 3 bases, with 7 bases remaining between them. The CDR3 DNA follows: TGTGCCAGCCGAGGGGACACTGAAGCTTTCTTT. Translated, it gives CASRGDTEAFF.

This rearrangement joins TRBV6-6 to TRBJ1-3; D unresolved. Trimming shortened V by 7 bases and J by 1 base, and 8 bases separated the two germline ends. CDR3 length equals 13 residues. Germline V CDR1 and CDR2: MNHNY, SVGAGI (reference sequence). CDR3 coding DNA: TGTGCCAGCACCCCCGGATCTGGAAACACCATATATTTT. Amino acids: CASTPGSGNTIYF.

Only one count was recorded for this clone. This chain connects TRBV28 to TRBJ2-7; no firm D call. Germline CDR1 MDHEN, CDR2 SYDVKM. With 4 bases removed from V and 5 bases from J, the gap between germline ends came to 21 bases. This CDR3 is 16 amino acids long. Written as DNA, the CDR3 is TGTGCCAGCAGTTCCCCCCTGACACCCCACCAGCACGAGCAGTACTTC. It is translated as CASSSPLTPHQHEQYF.

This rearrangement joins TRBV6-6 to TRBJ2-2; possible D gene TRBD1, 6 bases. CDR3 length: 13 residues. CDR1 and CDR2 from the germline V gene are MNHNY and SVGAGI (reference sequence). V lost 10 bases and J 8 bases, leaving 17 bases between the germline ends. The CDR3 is CAILDRRGGELFF. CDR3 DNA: TGTGCCATCCTGGACAGAAGGGGGGGGGAGCTGTTTTTT.

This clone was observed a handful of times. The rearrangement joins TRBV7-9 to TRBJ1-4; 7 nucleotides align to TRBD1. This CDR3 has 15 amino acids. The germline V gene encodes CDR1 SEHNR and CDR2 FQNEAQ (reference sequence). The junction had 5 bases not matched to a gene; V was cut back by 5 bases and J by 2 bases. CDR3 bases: TGTGCCAGCAGCCGCGAGACAGGGACTAATGAAAAACTGTTTTTT. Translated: CASSRETGTNEKLFF.

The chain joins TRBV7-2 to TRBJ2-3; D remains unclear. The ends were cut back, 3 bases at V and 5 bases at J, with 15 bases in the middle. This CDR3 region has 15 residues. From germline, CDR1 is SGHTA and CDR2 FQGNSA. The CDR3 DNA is TGTGCCAGCAGCTTCCTGTTTCAAACGGTAGATACGCAGTATTTT. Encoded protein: CASSFLFQTVDTQYF.

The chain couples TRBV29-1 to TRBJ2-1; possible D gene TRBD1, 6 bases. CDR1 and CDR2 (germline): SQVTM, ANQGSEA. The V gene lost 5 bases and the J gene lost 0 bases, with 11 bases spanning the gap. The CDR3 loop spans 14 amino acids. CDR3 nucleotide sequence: TGCAGCGTTTCACCACAGGGCTCCTACAATGAGCAGTTCTTC. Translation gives CSVSPQGSYNEQFF.

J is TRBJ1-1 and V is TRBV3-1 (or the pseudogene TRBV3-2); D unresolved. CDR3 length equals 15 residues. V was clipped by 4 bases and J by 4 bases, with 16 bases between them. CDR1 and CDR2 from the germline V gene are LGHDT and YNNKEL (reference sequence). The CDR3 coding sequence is TGTGCCAGCAGCCTAGTGGGTCTAGGTACCACTGAAGCTTTCTTT. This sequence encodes CASSLVGLGTTEAFF.

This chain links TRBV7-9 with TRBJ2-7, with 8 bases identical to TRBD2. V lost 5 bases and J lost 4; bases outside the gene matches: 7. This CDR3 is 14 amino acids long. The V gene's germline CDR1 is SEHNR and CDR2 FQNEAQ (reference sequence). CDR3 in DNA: TGTGCCAGCAGCCCCACGGGGGGGCAGTACGAGCAGTACTTC. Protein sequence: CASSPTGGQYEQYF. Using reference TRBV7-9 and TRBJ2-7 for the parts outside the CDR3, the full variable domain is DTGVSQNPRHKITKRGQNVTFRCDPISEHNRLYWYRQTLGQGPEFLTYFQNEAQLEKSRLLSDRFSAERPKGSFSTLEIQRTEQGDSAMYLCASSPTGGQYEQYFGPGTRLTVT.

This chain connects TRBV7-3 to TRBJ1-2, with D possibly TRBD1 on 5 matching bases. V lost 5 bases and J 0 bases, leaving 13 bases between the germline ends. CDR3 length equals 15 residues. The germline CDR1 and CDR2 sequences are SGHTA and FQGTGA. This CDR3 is CASSLLGGTNYGYTF. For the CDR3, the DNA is TGTGCCAGCAGCCTCCTCGGGGGAACTAACTATGGCTACACCTTC.

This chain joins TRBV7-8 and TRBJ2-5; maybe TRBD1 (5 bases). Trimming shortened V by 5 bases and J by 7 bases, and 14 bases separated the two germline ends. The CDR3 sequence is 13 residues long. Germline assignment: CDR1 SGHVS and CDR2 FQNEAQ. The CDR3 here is CASSPPGYGTQYF. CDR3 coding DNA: TGTGCCAGCAGCCCCCCAGGGTACGGGACCCAGTACTTC.

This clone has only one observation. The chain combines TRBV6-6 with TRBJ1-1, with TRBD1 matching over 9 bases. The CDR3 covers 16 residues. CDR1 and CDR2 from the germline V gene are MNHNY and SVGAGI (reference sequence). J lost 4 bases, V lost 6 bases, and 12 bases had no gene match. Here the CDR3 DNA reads TGTGCCAGCAGGACCCCACAGGGGGCCATGAGCACTGAAGCTTTCTTT. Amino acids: CASRTPQGAMSTEAFF.

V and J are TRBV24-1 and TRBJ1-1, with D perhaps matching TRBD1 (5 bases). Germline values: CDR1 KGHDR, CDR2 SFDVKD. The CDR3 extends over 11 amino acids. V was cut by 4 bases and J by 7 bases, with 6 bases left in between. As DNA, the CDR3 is TGTGCCACCAGTGAGGGACGTGAAGCTTTCTTT. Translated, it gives CATSEGREAFF.

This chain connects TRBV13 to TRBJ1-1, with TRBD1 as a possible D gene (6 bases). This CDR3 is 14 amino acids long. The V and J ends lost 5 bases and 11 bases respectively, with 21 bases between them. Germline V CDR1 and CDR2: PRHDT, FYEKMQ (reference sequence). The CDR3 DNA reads TGTGCCAGCAGCCCCCGTCCGGAATATACAGGGGCTTTCTTT. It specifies CASSPRPEYTGAFF.

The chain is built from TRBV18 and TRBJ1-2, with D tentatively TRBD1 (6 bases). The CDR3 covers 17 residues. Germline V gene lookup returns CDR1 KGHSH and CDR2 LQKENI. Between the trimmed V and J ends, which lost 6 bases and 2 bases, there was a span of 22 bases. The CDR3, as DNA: TGTGCCAGCTCCGCAGACAGGAGTACAGGACTGAACTATGGCTACACCTTC. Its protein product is CASSADRSTGLNYGYTF. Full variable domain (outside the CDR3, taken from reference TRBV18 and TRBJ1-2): NAGVMQNPRHLVRRRGQEARLRCSPMKGHSHVYWYRQLPEEGLKFMVYLQKENIIDESGMPKERFSAEFPKEGPSILRIQQVVRGDSAAYFCASSADRSTGLNYGYTFGSGTRLTVV.